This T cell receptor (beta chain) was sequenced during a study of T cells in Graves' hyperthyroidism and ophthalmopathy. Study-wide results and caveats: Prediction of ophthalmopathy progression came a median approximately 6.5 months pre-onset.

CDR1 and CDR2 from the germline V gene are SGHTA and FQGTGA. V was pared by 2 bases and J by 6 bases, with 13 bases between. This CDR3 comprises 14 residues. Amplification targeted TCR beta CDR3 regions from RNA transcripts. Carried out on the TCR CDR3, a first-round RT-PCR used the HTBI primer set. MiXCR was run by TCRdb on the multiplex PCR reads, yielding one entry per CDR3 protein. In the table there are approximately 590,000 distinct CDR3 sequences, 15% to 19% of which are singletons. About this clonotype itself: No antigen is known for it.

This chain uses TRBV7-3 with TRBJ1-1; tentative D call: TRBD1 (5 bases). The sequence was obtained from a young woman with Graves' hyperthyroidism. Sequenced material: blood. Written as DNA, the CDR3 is TGTGCCAGCAGCTTACGCACCGACAGCCCTGAAGCTTTCTTT. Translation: CASSLRTDSPEAFF.